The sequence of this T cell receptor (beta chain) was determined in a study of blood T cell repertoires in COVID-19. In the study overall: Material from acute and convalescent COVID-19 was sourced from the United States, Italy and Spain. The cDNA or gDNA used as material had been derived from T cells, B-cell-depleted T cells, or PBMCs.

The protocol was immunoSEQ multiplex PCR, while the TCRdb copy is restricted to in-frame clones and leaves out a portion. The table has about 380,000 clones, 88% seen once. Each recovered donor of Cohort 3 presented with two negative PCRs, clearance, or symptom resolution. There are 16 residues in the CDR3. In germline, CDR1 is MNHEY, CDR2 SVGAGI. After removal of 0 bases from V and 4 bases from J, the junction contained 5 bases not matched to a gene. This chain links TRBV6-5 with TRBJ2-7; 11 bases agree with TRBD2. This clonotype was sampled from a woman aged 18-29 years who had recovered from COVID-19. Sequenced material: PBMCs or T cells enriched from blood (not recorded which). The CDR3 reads CASSYSASGGRYEQYF. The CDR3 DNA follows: TGTGCCAGCAGTTACTCGGCTAGCGGGGGGAGGTACGAGCAGTACTTC.